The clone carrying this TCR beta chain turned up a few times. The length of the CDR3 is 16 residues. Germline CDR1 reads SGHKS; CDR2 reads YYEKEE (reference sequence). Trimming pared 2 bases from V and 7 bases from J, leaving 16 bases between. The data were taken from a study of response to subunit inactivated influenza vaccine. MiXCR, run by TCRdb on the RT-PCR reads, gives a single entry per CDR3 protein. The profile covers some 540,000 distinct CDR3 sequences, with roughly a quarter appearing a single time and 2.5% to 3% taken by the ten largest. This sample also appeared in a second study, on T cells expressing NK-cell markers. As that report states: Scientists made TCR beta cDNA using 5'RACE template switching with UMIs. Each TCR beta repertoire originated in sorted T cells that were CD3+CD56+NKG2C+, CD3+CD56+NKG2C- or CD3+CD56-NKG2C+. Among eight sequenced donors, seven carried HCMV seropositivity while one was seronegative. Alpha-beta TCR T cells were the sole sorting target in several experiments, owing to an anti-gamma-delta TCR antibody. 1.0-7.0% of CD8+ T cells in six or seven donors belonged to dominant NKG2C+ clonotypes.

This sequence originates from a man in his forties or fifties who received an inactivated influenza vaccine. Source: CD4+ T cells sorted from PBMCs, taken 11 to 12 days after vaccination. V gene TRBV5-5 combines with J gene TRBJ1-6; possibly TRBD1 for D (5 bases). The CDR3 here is CASSFLGGDGNSPLHF. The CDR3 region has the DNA TGTGCCAGCAGCTTTCTTGGGGGAGATGGAAATTCACCCCTCCACTTT.